The present entry profiles one T cell receptor beta chain with its context. Its antigen is still unknown. Trimming took 4 bases from V and 5 from J, leaving 21 bases between them. CDR3 length equals 16 residues. Per germline, CDR1 MNHEY and CDR2 SVGAGI. This entry comes from a study of T cell responses to AZD1222 COVID-19 vaccine. Study details: Second-dose intervals near 4 or 12 weeks were combined. Whole-study results and caveats: Reportedly, nearly half the spike-specific TCRs target unmutated variant regions. Repertoires were collected only later (after the peak T cell response had occurred). It was only six AZD1222 recipients who were seropositive at baseline.

Using immunoSEQ multiplex PCR, the repertoire was profiled, and TCRdb retains in-frame clones only, with some absent. The sample comprises fewer than 150,000 clones, just over 90% of which are singletons, and 3.4% rests with the top ten. The rearrangement uses TRBV6-5 and TRBJ2-7, with D possibly being TRBD1 (6 bases). This specimen was peripheral blood, taken on day 0 of AZD1222 vaccination. The TCR comes from an adult in good health. CDR3 coding DNA: TGTGCCAGCAGTTTAGCCGGGACAAAACATGTCCACGAGCAGTACTTC. It specifies CASSLAGTKHVHEQYF.